Following are 17 T cell receptor beta chains from one sample sequenced in a study of spatial heterogeneity in lung cancer. Time point specified: sample taken at primary tumor resection. Extraction of whole RNA from tumor, nontumor lung or frozen PBMC preceded unsorted sequencing. MiXCR, run by TCRdb on the 5' RACE reads, gives a single entry per CDR3 protein. The data hold 20,000 or so distinct CDR3 sequences, with around 3.2% observed a single time. Sequencing was performed on PBMCs, taken at surgery. The source of these receptors is a female donor with early-stage non-small cell lung cancer.

A note on this clonotype: A much larger clone lies a single base off, so this may be a read error. This sequence joins TRBV28 and TRBJ1-5; D gene unclear. Germline V CDR1 and CDR2: MDHEN, SYDVKM. This CDR3 has 12 amino acids. The CDR3: CACSSQQQPQHF. In DNA, the CDR3 is TGTGCCTGCAGTTCCCAACAGCAGCCCCAGCATTTT. The whole variable domain, filled in from reference TRBV28 and TRBJ1-5, reads DVKVTQSSRYLVKRTGEKVFLECVQDMDHENMFWYRQDPGLGLRLIYFSYDVKMKEKGDIPEGYSVSREKKERFSLILESASTNQTSMYLCACSSQQQPQHFGDGTRLSIL.

This clonotype appeared many times. V usage is TRBV9 and J usage is TRBJ2-2, with 8 nucleotides matching TRBD2. Germline CDR1 and CDR2: SGDLS and YYNGEE. The junction had 1 base not matched to a gene; V was cut back by 0 bases and J by 0 bases. The CDR3 spans 16 residues. The CDR3, as DNA: TGTGCCAGCAGCGTAGCGGGGGGGGCGAACACCGGGGAGCTGTTTTTT. Amino acids: CASSVAGGANTGELFF.

There are many counts of this clonotype. The V call is TRBV5-1, the J call TRBJ1-1; D is possibly TRBD1 (6 bases). This CDR3 region has 15 residues. Deletions cut 4 bases from V and 6 bases from J, with 19 bases between. Germline V gene data show CDR1 as SGHRS and CDR2 as YFSETQ. CDR3 sequence: CASSPSFGGGPEAFF. The CDR3 bases are TGCGCCAGCAGCCCCTCGTTCGGGGGGGGGCCTGAAGCTTTCTTT.

This clonotype occurred a few times. This sequence joins TRBV5-1 and TRBJ1-5; D may be TRBD1 (5 bases). V lost 0 bases and J lost 8, with 12 bases in between. The CDR3 consists of 14 residues. The germline CDR1 and CDR2 sequences are SGHRS and YFSETQ. The chain's CDR3 is CASSLGDGGKPQHF. The DNA of the CDR3 is TGCGCCAGCAGCTTGGGGGACGGTGGTAAGCCCCAGCATTTT.

This clonotype was observed many times. This sequence joins TRBV7-2 and TRBJ2-3; TRBD2 aligns across 7 bases. Germline assignment: CDR1 SGHTA and CDR2 FQGNSA. The ends lost 4 bases at V and 0 bases at J; junction bases unmatched: 10. The CDR3 sequence is 17 residues long. The CDR3 DNA reads TGTGCCAGCAGCTCCCTTGGTAGCGGGCTAAGCACAGATACGCAGTATTTT. Translation: CASSSLGSGLSTDTQYF.

Many counts were recorded for this clonotype. The chain is built from TRBV29-1 and TRBJ2-7, with 7 bases fitting TRBD2. CDR1 and CDR2 from the germline V gene are SQVTM and ANQGSEA. The V segment lost 3 bases and the J segment 5 bases; nucleotides outside the gene matches: 7. This CDR3 region has 13 residues. This CDR3 is CSVERAGADEQYF. CDR3 nucleotides: TGCAGCGTTGAGAGGGCGGGAGCCGACGAGCAGTACTTC.

In this sample, this clonotype turned up many times. A junction end diverges from the germline sequence, so it may reflect a read error. The CDR3 loop is CASSEELAGTDTQYF. The CDR3 DNA reads TGCGCCAGCAGCGAAGAACTAGCGGGCACAGATACGCAGTATTTT. This chain links TRBV4-1 with TRBJ2-3; TRBD2 aligns across 8 bases. The CDR3 is 15 amino acids. CDR1 MGHRA and CDR2 YSYEKL come from the germline V gene.

The rearrangement joins TRBV5-1 to TRBJ2-1, with a possible D match to TRBD2 (5 bases). The CDR3 totals 14 residues. V was cut by 5 bases and J by 4 bases, with 13 bases left in between. Germline V gives CDR1 SGHRS, CDR2 YFSETQ. CDR3 DNA: TGCGCCAGCAGGGAGAGCGGAGATTACAATGAGCAGTTCTTC. The encoded protein is CASRESGDYNEQFF.

There are many counts of this clonotype. The chain joins TRBV7-9 to TRBJ2-7, with 9 bases matching TRBD2. Looked up from germline, CDR1 is SEHNR and CDR2 is FQNEAQ (reference sequence). V lost 6 bases and J lost 0; bases outside the gene matches: 3. This CDR3 spans 14 amino acids. CDR3: CASSSSGASYEQYF. The DNA for the CDR3 is TGTGCCAGCAGTTCTAGCGGGGCCTCCTACGAGCAGTACTTC.

This clonotype is a singleton in its sample. A clone one base away is much larger, so this may be a read error. The chain has TRBV29-1 and TRBJ1-1; 9 nucleotides align to TRBD1. The germline gives CDR1 SQVTM, CDR2 ANQGSEA. The CDR3 loop spans 14 amino acids. The CDR3, as DNA: TGCGGCATCCGACAGGGGGTGGCCCAGGCTGAAGCTTTCTTT. Translated, it gives CGIRQGVAQAEAFF.

This clonotype was recorded a few times. Being one base from a much bigger clone, this may be a read error. This chain joins TRBV7-6 and TRBJ1-3; D might be TRBD1 (5 bases). This CDR3 is built from 16 residues. CDR1 and CDR2 from the germline V gene are SGHVS and FNYEAQ. The CDR3 DNA is TGTGTCAGCAGCTTAGCGCGGCAGGGTTCTGGAAACACCATATATTTT. Protein sequence: CVSSLARQGSGNTIYF. The full variable domain, its missing parts supplied by reference TRBV7-6 and TRBJ1-3, is GAGVSQSPRYKVTKRGQDVALRCDPISGHVSLYWYRQALGQGPEFLTYFNYEAQQDKSGLPNDRFSAERPEGSISTLTIQRTEQRDSAMYRCVSSLARQGSGNTIYFGEGSWLTVV.

This clonotype was seen at least ten times. The V and J genes are TRBV7-2 and TRBJ1-5, with D unclear. Trimming took off 6 bases at V and 3 bases at J, with 9 bases between the two ends. The CDR3 has 13 residues. Germline assignment: CDR1 SGHTA and CDR2 FQGNSA. CDR3 amino acids: CASSKGLNQPQHF. CDR3 nucleotides: TGTGCCAGCAGTAAAGGCCTCAATCAGCCCCAGCATTTT.

In its sample, this clonotype was seen many times. One junction end does not reproduce the germline sequence, and a read error may be involved. The rearrangement links TRBV7-9 to TRBJ2-6; D perhaps matches TRBD1 (6 bases). Germline V CDR1 and CDR2: SEHNR, FQNEAQ (reference sequence). The CDR3 is 11 amino acids. The CDR3 DNA is TGTGCCAGCAGCTTAGTTCCGGACAGCCCTTTC. It is translated as CASSLVPDSPF.

In this sample, this clonotype turned up many times. The chain couples TRBV13 to TRBJ2-1, with D uncertain. Looked up from germline, CDR1 is PRHDT and CDR2 is FYEKMQ (reference sequence). The CDR3 consists of 16 residues. Trimming removed 2 bases at V and 3 bases at J, with 14 bases between. CDR3 sequence: CASSLIVAEIYNEQFF. In nucleotides, the CDR3 is TGTGCCAGCAGCTTAATAGTTGCGGAAATCTACAATGAGCAGTTCTTC.

This clonotype was counted many times. This sequence joins TRBV7-2 and TRBJ1-3; D is unclear. The germline V and J ends were trimmed by 5 bases and 0 bases, with 17 bases remaining between them. The CDR3 runs 17 residues. Per the germline V gene, CDR1 is SGHTA and CDR2 is FQGNSA. CDR3 DNA sequence: TGTGCCAGCAGCCCCAATTCCCAGAGGGCCTCTGGAAACACCATATATTTT. This gives the protein CASSPNSQRASGNTIYF.

This chain connects TRBV27 to TRBJ2-7; D ambiguous. V was clipped by 4 bases and J by 3 bases, with 7 bases between them. CDR3 length equals 12 residues. Germline V gene lookup returns CDR1 MNHEY and CDR2 SMNVEV (reference sequence). In DNA form, the CDR3 reads TGTGCCAGCAGTTCGGAAGACTACGAGCAGTACTTC. It translates to CASSSEDYEQYF.

This clonotype was seen repeatedly, ten times or more. The chain recombines TRBV11-2 with TRBJ2-5, with unresolved D. The V end was cut by 5 bases, the J end by 5 bases, with 15 bases between. CDR3 size: 14 residues. CDR1 is SGHAT and CDR2 is FQNNGV in the germline V gene. CDR3 in amino acids: CASSPATGRETQYF. The CDR3 nucleotides are TGTGCCAGCAGCCCCGCCACGGGCCGGGAGACCCAGTACTTC.